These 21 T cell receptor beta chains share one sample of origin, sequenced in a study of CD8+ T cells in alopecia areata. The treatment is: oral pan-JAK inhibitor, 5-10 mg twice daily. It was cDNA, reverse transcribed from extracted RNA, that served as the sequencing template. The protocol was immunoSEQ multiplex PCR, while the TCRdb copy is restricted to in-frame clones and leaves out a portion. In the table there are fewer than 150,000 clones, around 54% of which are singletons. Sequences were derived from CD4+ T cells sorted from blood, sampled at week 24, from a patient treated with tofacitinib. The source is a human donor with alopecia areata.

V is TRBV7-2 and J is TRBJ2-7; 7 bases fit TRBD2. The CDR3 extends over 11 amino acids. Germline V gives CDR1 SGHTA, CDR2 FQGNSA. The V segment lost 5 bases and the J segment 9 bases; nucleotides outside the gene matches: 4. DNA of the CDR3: TGTGCCAGCAGCGAGGGGAGGGGGCAGTACTTC. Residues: CASSEGRGQYF. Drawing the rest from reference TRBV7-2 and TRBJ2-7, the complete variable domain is GAGVSQSPSNKVTEKGKDVELRCDPISGHTALYWYRQSLGQGLEFLIYFQGNSAPDKSGLPSDRFSAERTGGSVSTLTIQRTQQEDSAVYLCASSEGRGQYFGPGTRLTVT.

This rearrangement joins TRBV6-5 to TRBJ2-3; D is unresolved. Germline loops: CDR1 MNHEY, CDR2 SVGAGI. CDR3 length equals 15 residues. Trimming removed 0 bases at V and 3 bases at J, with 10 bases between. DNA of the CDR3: TGTGCCAGCAGTTACTCGATGCTGGGAACAGATACGCAGTATTTT. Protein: CASSYSMLGTDTQYF.

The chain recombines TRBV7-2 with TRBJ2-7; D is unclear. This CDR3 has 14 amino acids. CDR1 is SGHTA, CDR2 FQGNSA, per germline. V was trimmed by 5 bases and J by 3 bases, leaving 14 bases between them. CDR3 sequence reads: CASSPAYRDYEQYF. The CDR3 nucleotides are TGTGCCAGCAGCCCGGCCTACAGAGACTACGAGCAGTACTTC.

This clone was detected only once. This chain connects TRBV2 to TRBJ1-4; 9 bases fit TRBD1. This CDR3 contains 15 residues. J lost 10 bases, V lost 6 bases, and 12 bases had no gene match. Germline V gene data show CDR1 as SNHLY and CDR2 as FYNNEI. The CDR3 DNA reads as TGTGCCAGCAGCGCTTCCGGGACAGGGTGGCGAAAACTGTTTTTT. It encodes CASSASGTGWRKLFF.

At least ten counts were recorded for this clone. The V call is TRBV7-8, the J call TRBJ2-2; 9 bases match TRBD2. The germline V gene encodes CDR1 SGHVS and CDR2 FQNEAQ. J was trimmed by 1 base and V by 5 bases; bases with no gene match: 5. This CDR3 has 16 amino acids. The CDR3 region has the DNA TGTGCCAGCAGCGAGTTAGCGGGGGTGAACACCGGGGAGCTGTTTTTT. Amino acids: CASSELAGVNTGELFF.

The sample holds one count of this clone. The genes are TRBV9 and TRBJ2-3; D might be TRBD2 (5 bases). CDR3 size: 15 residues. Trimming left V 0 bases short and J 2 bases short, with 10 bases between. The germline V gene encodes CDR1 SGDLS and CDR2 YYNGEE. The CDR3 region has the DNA TGTGCCAGCAGCGTAGGTGTAGCGTCCACAGATACGCAGTATTTT. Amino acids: CASSVGVASTDTQYF. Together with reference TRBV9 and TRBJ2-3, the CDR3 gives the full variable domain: DSGVTQTPKHLITATGQRVTLRCSPRSGDLSVYWYQQSLDQGLQFLIQYYNGEERAKGNILERFSAQQFPDLHSELNLSSLELGDSALYFCASSVGVASTDTQYFGPGTRLTVL.

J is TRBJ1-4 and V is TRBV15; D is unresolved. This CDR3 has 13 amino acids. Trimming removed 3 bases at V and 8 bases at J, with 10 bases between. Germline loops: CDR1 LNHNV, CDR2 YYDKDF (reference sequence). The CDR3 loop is CATSRPLGEKLFF. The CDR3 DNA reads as TGTGCCACCAGCAGGCCTTTGGGGGAAAAACTGTTTTTT. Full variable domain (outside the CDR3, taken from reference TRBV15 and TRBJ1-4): DAMVIQNPRYQVTQFGKPVTLSCSQTLNHNVMYWYQQKSSQAPKLLFHYYDKDFNNEADTPDNFQSRRPNTSFCFLDIRSPGLGDTAMYLCATSRPLGEKLFFGSGTQLSVL.

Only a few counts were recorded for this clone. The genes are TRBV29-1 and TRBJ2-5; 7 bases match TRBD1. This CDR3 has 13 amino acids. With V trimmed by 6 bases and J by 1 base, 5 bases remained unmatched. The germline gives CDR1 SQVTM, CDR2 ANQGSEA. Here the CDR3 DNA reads TGCAGCGTGAAGGGACAGATCCAAGAGACCCAGTACTTC. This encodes CSVKGQIQETQYF.

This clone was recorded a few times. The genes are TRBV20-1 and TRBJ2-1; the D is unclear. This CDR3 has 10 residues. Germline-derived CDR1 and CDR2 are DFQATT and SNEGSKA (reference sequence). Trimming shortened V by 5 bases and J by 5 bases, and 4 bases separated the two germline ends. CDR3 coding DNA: TGCAGTGCTGGAAACAATGAGCAGTTCTTC. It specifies CSAGNNEQFF.

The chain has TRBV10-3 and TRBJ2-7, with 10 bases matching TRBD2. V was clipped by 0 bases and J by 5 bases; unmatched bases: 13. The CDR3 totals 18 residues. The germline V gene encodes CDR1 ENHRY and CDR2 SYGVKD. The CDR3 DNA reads TGTGCCATCAGTGAGTCGATGGGACTAGCGTTAATCGCCCACGAGCAGTACTTC. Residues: CAISESMGLALIAHEQYF.

CDR3 sequence: CASSASTGSMGEQFF. CDR3 nucleotides: TGTGCCAGCAGTGCGTCGACAGGGTCAATGGGTGAGCAGTTCTTC. The J gene is TRBJ2-1, the V gene TRBV2; 7 bases agree with TRBD1. This CDR3 contains 15 residues. Germline lookup yields CDR1 SNHLY and CDR2 FYNNEI. The ends lost 4 bases at V and 9 bases at J; junction bases unmatched: 12.

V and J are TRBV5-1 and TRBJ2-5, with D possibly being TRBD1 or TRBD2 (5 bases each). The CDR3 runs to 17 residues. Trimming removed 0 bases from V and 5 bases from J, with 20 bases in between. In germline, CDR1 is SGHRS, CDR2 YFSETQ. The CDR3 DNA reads TGCGCCAGCAGCTTGGCCACGCGGGCCGGGACGGTGGAGACCCAGTACTTC. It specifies CASSLATRAGTVETQYF.

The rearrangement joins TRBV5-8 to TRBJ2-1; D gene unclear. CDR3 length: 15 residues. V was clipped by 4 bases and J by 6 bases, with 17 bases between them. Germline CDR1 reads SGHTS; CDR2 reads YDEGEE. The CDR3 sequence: CASSPMIGRGNEQFF. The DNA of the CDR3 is TGTGCCAGCAGCCCAATGATCGGCAGAGGCAATGAGCAGTTCTTC.

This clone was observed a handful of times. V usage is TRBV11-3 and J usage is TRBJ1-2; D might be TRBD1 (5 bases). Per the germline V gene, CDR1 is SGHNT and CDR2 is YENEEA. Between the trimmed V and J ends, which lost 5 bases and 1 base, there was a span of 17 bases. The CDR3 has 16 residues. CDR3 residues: CASSGEGVGGNYGYTF. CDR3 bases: TGTGCCAGCAGCGGGGAAGGGGTCGGGGGTAACTATGGCTACACCTTC.

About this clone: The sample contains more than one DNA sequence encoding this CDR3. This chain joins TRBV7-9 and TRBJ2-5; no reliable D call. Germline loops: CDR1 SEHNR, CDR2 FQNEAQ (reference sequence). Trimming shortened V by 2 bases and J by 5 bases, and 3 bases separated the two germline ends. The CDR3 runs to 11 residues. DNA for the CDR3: TGTGCCAGCAGCTTAAGTGAGACCCAGTACTTC. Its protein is CASSLSETQYF. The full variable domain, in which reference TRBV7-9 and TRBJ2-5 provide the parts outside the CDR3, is DTGVSQNPRHKITKRGQNVTFRCDPISEHNRLYWYRQTLGQGPEFLTYFQNEAQLEKSRLLSDRFSAERPKGSFSTLEIQRTEQGDSAMYLCASSLSETQYFGPGTRLLVL.

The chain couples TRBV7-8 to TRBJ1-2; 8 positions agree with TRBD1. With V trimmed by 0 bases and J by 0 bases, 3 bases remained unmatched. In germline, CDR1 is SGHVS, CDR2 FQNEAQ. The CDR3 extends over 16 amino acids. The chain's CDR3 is CASSLAGQVANYGYTF. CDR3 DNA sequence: TGTGCCAGCAGCTTAGCGGGACAGGTCGCTAACTATGGCTACACCTTC.

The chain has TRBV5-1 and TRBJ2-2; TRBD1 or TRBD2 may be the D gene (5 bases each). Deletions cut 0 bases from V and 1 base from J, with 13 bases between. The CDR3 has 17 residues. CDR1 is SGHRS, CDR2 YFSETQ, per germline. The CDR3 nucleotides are TGCGCCAGCAGCTTGGTGGGGGATTCGCGGAACACCGGGGAGCTGTTTTTT. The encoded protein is CASSLVGDSRNTGELFF. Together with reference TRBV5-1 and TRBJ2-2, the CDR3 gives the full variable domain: KAGVTQTPRYLIKTRGQQVTLSCSPISGHRSVSWYQQTPGQGLQFLFEYFSETQRNKGNFPGRFSGRQFSNSRSEMNVSTLELGDSALYLCASSLVGDSRNTGELFFGEGSRLTVL.

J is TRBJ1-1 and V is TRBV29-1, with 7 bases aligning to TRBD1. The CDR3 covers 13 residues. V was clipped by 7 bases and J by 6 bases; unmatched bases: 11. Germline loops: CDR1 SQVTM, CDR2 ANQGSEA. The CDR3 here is CSGQDRVDPEAFF. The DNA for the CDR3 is TGCAGCGGGCAAGACAGGGTGGATCCTGAAGCTTTCTTT.

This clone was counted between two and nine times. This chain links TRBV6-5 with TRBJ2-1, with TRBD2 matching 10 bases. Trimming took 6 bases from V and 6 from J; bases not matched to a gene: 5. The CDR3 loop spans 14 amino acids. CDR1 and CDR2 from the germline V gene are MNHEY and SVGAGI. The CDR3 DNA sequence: TGTGCCAGCAGAAGCGGGGGGGCTTTCAATGAGCAGTTCTTC. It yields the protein CASRSGGAFNEQFF.

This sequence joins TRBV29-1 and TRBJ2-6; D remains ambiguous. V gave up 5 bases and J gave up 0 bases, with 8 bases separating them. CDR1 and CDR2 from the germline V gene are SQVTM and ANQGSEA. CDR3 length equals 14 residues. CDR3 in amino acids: CSVLASSGANVLTF. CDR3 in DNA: TGCAGCGTTCTGGCGAGCTCTGGGGCCAACGTCCTGACTTTC.

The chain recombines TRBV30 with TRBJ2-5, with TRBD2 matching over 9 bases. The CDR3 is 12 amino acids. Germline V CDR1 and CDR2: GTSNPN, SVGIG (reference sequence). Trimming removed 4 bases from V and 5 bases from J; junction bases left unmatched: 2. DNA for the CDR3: TGTGCCTGGACTAGCGGGGCGGAGACCCAGTACTTC. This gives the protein CAWTSGAETQYF.